Listed below are T cell receptor beta chains from one sample, sequenced in a study of graft-versus-host responses after intestinal transplantation. Their antigens are not known. Sequencing used immunoSEQ multiplex PCR; TCRdb keeps in-frame clones, though not all of them. Seen here are about 130,000 clones, 80% to 95% observed once, and the top ten hold roughly 0.19%. This specimen was unstimulated CD4+ T cells sorted from spleen or lymph node cells, taken before intestinal transplant. The receptors originated from a human donor who received an intestinal transplant. CDR3s include the opening cysteine and the closing phenylalanine or tryptophan. The order of the fields is J gene, D gene, CDR3 length, V gene, clone size, CDR3 DNA, CDR3 protein. The D gene is left open where the match is weak. Some rows mark clone size as missing; the rest say once, few, many or name a class of expanded clone.

J gene: TRBJ1-3
D gene: .
CDR3 length: 14
V gene: TRBV28
clone size: .
CDR3 DNA: TGTGCCAGCAGTTACTCCCGGGGTGGAAACACCATATATTTT
CDR3 protein: CASSYSRGGNTIYF

J gene: TRBJ2-7
D gene: .
CDR3 length: 13
V gene: TRBV7-2
clone size: .
CDR3 DNA: TGTGCCAGCAGCTTAGGTTTTTTAGACGAGCAGTACTTC
CDR3 protein: CASSLGFLDEQYF

J gene: TRBJ2-1
D gene: TRBD2
CDR3 length: 18
V gene: TRBV2
clone size: .
CDR3 DNA: TGTGCCAGCACCCAAAGGGGGACTAGCGGGAGGGCCGGCAATGAGCAGTTCTTC
CDR3 protein: CASTQRGTSGRAGNEQFF

J gene: TRBJ2-3
D gene: .
CDR3 length: 15
V gene: TRBV4-3
clone size: .
CDR3 DNA: TGCGCCAGCAGCCAAGATTGGACAGCGACAGATACGCAGTATTTT
CDR3 protein: CASSQDWTATDTQYF

J gene: TRBJ1-1
D gene: .
CDR3 length: 14
V gene: TRBV9
clone size: .
CDR3 DNA: TGTGCCAGCAGCCCTGACGTAGGTTGGACTGAAGCTTTCTTT
CDR3 protein: CASSPDVGWTEAFF

J gene: TRBJ1-5
D gene: .
CDR3 length: 15
V gene: TRBV6-1
clone size: .
CDR3 DNA: TGTGCCAGCAGTGAAAAGCCCTCTAGCAATCAGCCCCAGCATTTT
CDR3 protein: CASSEKPSSNQPQHF

J gene: TRBJ2-5
D gene: .
CDR3 length: 11
V gene: TRBV28
clone size: .
CDR3 DNA: TGTGCCAGCACCCGTCAAGAGACCCAGTACTTC
CDR3 protein: CASTRQETQYF

J gene: TRBJ2-1
D gene: .
CDR3 length: 16
V gene: TRBV2
clone size: .
CDR3 DNA: TGTGCCAGCAGTGAAGTGCGGGCCCTCTGGGGTAATGAGCAGTTCTTC
CDR3 protein: CASSEVRALWGNEQFF

J gene: TRBJ1-4
D gene: .
CDR3 length: 15
V gene: TRBV30
clone size: .
CDR3 DNA: TGTGCCTGGATTCCGGACACAGGGATTGGTGAAAAACTGTTTTTT
CDR3 protein: CAWIPDTGIGEKLFF

J gene: TRBJ1-2
D gene: .
CDR3 length: 14
V gene: TRBV5-1
clone size: .
CDR3 DNA: TGCGCCAGCAGCTTGAGGGACGGAGGATATGGCTACACCTTC
CDR3 protein: CASSLRDGGYGYTF

J gene: TRBJ2-7
D gene: TRBD1
CDR3 length: 14
V gene: TRBV6-1
clone size: .
CDR3 DNA: TGTGCCAGCAGTTCACGGACAGGGTCCTACGAGCAGTACTTC
CDR3 protein: CASSSRTGSYEQYF

J gene: TRBJ2-1
D gene: TRBD2
CDR3 length: 16
V gene: TRBV30
clone size: .
CDR3 DNA: TGTGCCTGGAGTGTAAGGACTAGCGGGAGTAAGGATGAGCAGTTCTTC
CDR3 protein: CAWSVRTSGSKDEQFF

J gene: TRBJ2-1
D gene: .
CDR3 length: 13
V gene: TRBV7-3
clone size: .
CDR3 DNA: TGTGCCAGCAGCTTAATCGGGACCAATGAGCAGTTCTTC
CDR3 protein: CASSLIGTNEQFF

J gene: TRBJ2-5
D gene: TRBD2
CDR3 length: 13
V gene: TRBV23-1
clone size: .
CDR3 DNA: TGCGCCAGCAGTCAGCGGGAGCCAGAGACCCAGTACTTC
CDR3 protein: CASSQREPETQYF

J gene: TRBJ1-1
D gene: .
CDR3 length: 15
V gene: TRBV6-1
clone size: .
CDR3 DNA: TGTGCCAGCAGCGACTGGGGGGCCATGAACACTGAAGCTTTCTTT
CDR3 protein: CASSDWGAMNTEAFF

J gene: TRBJ2-7
D gene: .
CDR3 length: 15
V gene: TRBV5-1
clone size: .
CDR3 DNA: TGCGCCAGCAGCCCCGGACAGCCTCCCACCTACGAGCAGTACTTC
CDR3 protein: CASSPGQPPTYEQYF

J gene: TRBJ2-1
D gene: .
CDR3 length: 15
V gene: TRBV10-2
clone size: once
CDR3 DNA: TGCGCCAGCATCCGCGACGGGGTTGGGAGGAATGAGCAGTTCTTC
CDR3 protein: CASIRDGVGRNEQFF

J gene: TRBJ2-2
D gene: .
CDR3 length: 15
V gene: TRBV5-1
clone size: .
CDR3 DNA: TGCGCCAGCAGCTACGGACGGACGAACACCGGGGAGCTGTTTTTT
CDR3 protein: CASSYGRTNTGELFF

J gene: TRBJ2-5
D gene: .
CDR3 length: 14
V gene: TRBV6-1
clone size: .
CDR3 DNA: TGTGCCAGCAGTTATGCTGGGTCCCAAGAGACCCAGTACTTC
CDR3 protein: CASSYAGSQETQYF

J gene: TRBJ2-5
D gene: TRBD2
CDR3 length: 16
V gene: TRBV9
clone size: .
CDR3 DNA: TGTGCCAGCAGCGTAGGTAGCGGGATAGGGGAAGAGACCCAGTACTTC
CDR3 protein: CASSVGSGIGEETQYF

J gene: TRBJ2-1
D gene: TRBD2
CDR3 length: 17
V gene: TRBV28
clone size: .
CDR3 DNA: TGTGCCAGCAGTCTCGGACTAGCGGGAGGTACCTACAATGAGCAGTTCTTC
CDR3 protein: CASSLGLAGGTYNEQFF

J gene: TRBJ2-7
D gene: .
CDR3 length: 12
V gene: TRBV28
clone size: .
CDR3 DNA: TGTGCCAGCAGTTTATCCCTACACGAGCAGTACTTC
CDR3 protein: CASSLSLHEQYF

J gene: TRBJ2-1
D gene: .
CDR3 length: 15
V gene: TRBV5-4
clone size: .
CDR3 DNA: TGTGCCAGCAGCACCCCTAAGGGAGGACCGGGTGAGCAGTTCTTC
CDR3 protein: CASSTPKGGPGEQFF

J gene: TRBJ1-3
D gene: TRBD1
CDR3 length: 14
V gene: TRBV28
clone size: few
CDR3 DNA: TGTGCCAGCAGTCCCGGGACAGCTGGAAACACCATATATTTT
CDR3 protein: CASSPGTAGNTIYF

J gene: TRBJ2-7
D gene: TRBD1
CDR3 length: 12
V gene: TRBV11-2
clone size: .
CDR3 DNA: TGTGCCAGCAGCCTGACAGGGGTCGAGCAGTACTTC
CDR3 protein: CASSLTGVEQYF

J gene: TRBJ2-7
D gene: .
CDR3 length: 17
V gene: TRBV18
clone size: .
CDR3 DNA: TGTGCCAGCTCACCAATTATGAGTGAGACCCATGCCTACGAGCAGTACTTC
CDR3 protein: CASSPIMSETHAYEQYF

J gene: TRBJ2-7
D gene: TRBD2
CDR3 length: 16
V gene: TRBV10-3
clone size: .
CDR3 DNA: TGTGCCACTACCGTCGCGACTAGCGGGAGCTCCTACGAGCAGTACTTC
CDR3 protein: CATTVATSGSSYEQYF

J gene: TRBJ2-7
D gene: .
CDR3 length: 13
V gene: TRBV7-9
clone size: .
CDR3 DNA: TGTGCCAGCAGCTTAGCGCAACAGGGACGTCAGTACTTC
CDR3 protein: CASSLAQQGRQYF

J gene: TRBJ2-5
D gene: .
CDR3 length: 17
V gene: TRBV7-6
clone size: .
CDR3 DNA: TGTGCCAGCAGCTTAGCCGAGGGGAGGTGGGGCGGCGAGACCCAGTACTTC
CDR3 protein: CASSLAEGRWGGETQYF

J gene: TRBJ2-7
D gene: TRBD1
CDR3 length: 16
V gene: TRBV11-2
clone size: .
CDR3 DNA: TGTGCCAGCAGCAGGGCCGGGACAGGGACTACCTACGAGCAGTACTTC
CDR3 protein: CASSRAGTGTTYEQYF

J gene: TRBJ2-1
D gene: .
CDR3 length: 14
V gene: TRBV11-2
clone size: .
CDR3 DNA: TGTGCCAGCAGCTTCCGGGCAGTTAACAATGAGCAGTTCTTC
CDR3 protein: CASSFRAVNNEQFF

J gene: TRBJ2-5
D gene: .
CDR3 length: 13
V gene: TRBV15
clone size: once
CDR3 DNA: TGTGCCACCAGCAGCCCGGATCTGGAGACCCAGTACTTC
CDR3 protein: CATSSPDLETQYF

J gene: TRBJ1-3
D gene: TRBD1
CDR3 length: 15
V gene: TRBV4-1
clone size: .
CDR3 DNA: TGCGCCAGCAGTCGTACCGGGACAGGAGGAAACACCATATATTTT
CDR3 protein: CASSRTGTGGNTIYF

J gene: TRBJ2-3
D gene: TRBD2
CDR3 length: 17
V gene: TRBV5-6
clone size: .
CDR3 DNA: TGTGCCAGCAGCTTGGGGGGGCCTAGCGGGAGAAGAGATACGCAGTATTTT
CDR3 protein: CASSLGGPSGRRDTQYF

J gene: TRBJ2-1
D gene: .
CDR3 length: 13
V gene: TRBV10-3
clone size: .
CDR3 DNA: TGTGCCACCGGACTCTACTCCTACAATGAGCAGTTCTTC
CDR3 protein: CATGLYSYNEQFF

J gene: TRBJ1-4
D gene: .
CDR3 length: 16
V gene: TRBV28
clone size: .
CDR3 DNA: TGTGCCAGCAGCCCTCCAGGAGAGGGGACCTCAGAAAAACTGTTTTTT
CDR3 protein: CASSPPGEGTSEKLFF

J gene: TRBJ1-5
D gene: .
CDR3 length: 14
V gene: TRBV7-2
clone size: .
CDR3 DNA: TGTGCCAGCAGTCCACAGTATAGCAATCAGCCCCAGCATTTT
CDR3 protein: CASSPQYSNQPQHF

J gene: TRBJ2-7
D gene: .
CDR3 length: 12
V gene: TRBV27
clone size: .
CDR3 DNA: TGTGCCAGCAGCCGCGGACTCTACGAGCAGTACTTC
CDR3 protein: CASSRGLYEQYF

J gene: TRBJ2-7
D gene: .
CDR3 length: 14
V gene: TRBV7-2
clone size: .
CDR3 DNA: TGTGCCAGCAGCTTAGGAGGGCAGGGAACGAAGCAGTACTTC
CDR3 protein: CASSLGGQGTKQYF

J gene: TRBJ2-1
D gene: .
CDR3 length: 20
V gene: TRBV21-1
clone size: .
CDR3 DNA: TGTGCCAGCAGCAAATCTAGGGGACGCTTGGACGGGAGGGCCTACAATGAGCAGTTCTTC
CDR3 protein: CASSKSRGRLDGRAYNEQFF

J gene: TRBJ1-3
D gene: .
CDR3 length: 12
V gene: TRBV6-1
clone size: .
CDR3 DNA: TGTGCCAGCAGTGTTACTGGAAACACCATATATTTT
CDR3 protein: CASSVTGNTIYF

J gene: TRBJ2-7
D gene: TRBD2
CDR3 length: 16
V gene: TRBV4-1
clone size: .
CDR3 DNA: TGCGCCAGCAGCCAAGACTTGGGACTAGCGGGCGACGAGCAGTACTTC
CDR3 protein: CASSQDLGLAGDEQYF

J gene: TRBJ1-3
D gene: TRBD1
CDR3 length: 16
V gene: TRBV30
clone size: .
CDR3 DNA: TGTGCCTGGAACTCGGCAGGGGGCTACTCTGGAAACACCATATATTTT
CDR3 protein: CAWNSAGGYSGNTIYF

J gene: TRBJ2-1
D gene: .
CDR3 length: 17
V gene: TRBV4-1
clone size: .
CDR3 DNA: TGCGCCAGCAGCCAAGATCCCCCAGGAAGCTCCTACAATGAGCAGTTCTTC
CDR3 protein: CASSQDPPGSSYNEQFF

J gene: TRBJ2-7
D gene: TRBD2
CDR3 length: 15
V gene: TRBV6-5
clone size: .
CDR3 DNA: TGTGCCAGCAGTCCCTTCACAAGCGGGGGTAACGAGCAGTACTTC
CDR3 protein: CASSPFTSGGNEQYF

J gene: TRBJ1-2
D gene: TRBD1
CDR3 length: 15
V gene: TRBV5-4
clone size: .
CDR3 DNA: TGTGCCAGCAGCTTGGGGGGACAGGGAGACTATGGCTACACCTTC
CDR3 protein: CASSLGGQGDYGYTF

J gene: TRBJ2-7
D gene: TRBD2
CDR3 length: 17
V gene: TRBV7-9
clone size: .
CDR3 DNA: TGTGCCAGCAGCTCACCTGTGACTAGCGGGCAATGGGTCGAGCAGTACTTC
CDR3 protein: CASSSPVTSGQWVEQYF

J gene: TRBJ2-7
D gene: .
CDR3 length: 12
V gene: TRBV19
clone size: .
CDR3 DNA: TGTGCCAGTAGTCCCCTGGGGGAGGAGCAGTACTTC
CDR3 protein: CASSPLGEEQYF

J gene: TRBJ2-7
D gene: TRBD1
CDR3 length: 14
V gene: TRBV27
clone size: .
CDR3 DNA: TGTGCCAGCAGTCACCGGGACAGGGTCTACGAGCAGTACTTC
CDR3 protein: CASSHRDRVYEQYF

J gene: TRBJ2-7
D gene: TRBD2
CDR3 length: 15
V gene: TRBV2
clone size: .
CDR3 DNA: TGTGCCAGCAAAACCACGGGGGGGACCACCTACGAGCAGTACTTC
CDR3 protein: CASKTTGGTTYEQYF

J gene: TRBJ1-1
D gene: .
CDR3 length: 13
V gene: TRBV27
clone size: .
CDR3 DNA: TGTGCCAGCAGACCTGACCGAATCACTGAAGCTTTCTTT
CDR3 protein: CASRPDRITEAFF

J gene: TRBJ2-7
D gene: .
CDR3 length: 11
V gene: TRBV5-1
clone size: .
CDR3 DNA: TGCGCCAGCAGCTTGGAAAACGAGCAGTACTTC
CDR3 protein: CASSLENEQYF

J gene: TRBJ1-2
D gene: .
CDR3 length: 13
V gene: TRBV30
clone size: .
CDR3 DNA: TGTGCCTGGAGTTTCGGGCTAAACTATGGCTACACCTTC
CDR3 protein: CAWSFGLNYGYTF